Listed below are T cell receptor beta chains from one sample, sequenced in a study of blood T cell repertoires in COVID-19. Data came from immunoSEQ multiplex PCR; TCRdb stores just in-frame clones and leaves some out. The sample includes fewer than 30,000 clones, under 85% of them seen just once. The sample comprised peripheral blood. The receptors here all came from a woman in her 70s with active or convalescent COVID-19. The CDR3 runs from the conserved cysteine through the conserved F or W. A D gene is named only where the DNA matches it firmly. Not every row has a clone size; where given, it reads once, few, many or a size class.

NA	TRBV28	TRBD2	TRBJ2-2	CASSQRGPANTGELFF	TGTGCCAGCAGTCAGCGGGGACCCGCGAACACCGGGGAGCTGTTTTTT
NA	TRBV24-1	NA	TRBJ1-5	CATTPSRLNQPQHF	TGTGCCACCACCCCTTCTAGGTTAAATCAGCCCCAGCATTTT
NA	TRBV19	NA	TRBJ2-3	CASSSMDTQYF	TGTGCCAGTAGTTCCATGGATACGCAGTATTTT
NA	TRBV5-1	NA	TRBJ1-2	CASSLAMGALYTNYGYTF	TGCGCCAGCAGCTTGGCCATGGGGGCCTTGTACACTAACTATGGCTACACCTTC
few	TRBV5-6	NA	TRBJ2-7	CASSLTGFRNEQYF	TGTGCCAGCAGCCTAACAGGGTTTAGGAACGAGCAGTACTTC
NA	TRBV30	NA	TRBJ1-6	CAWSVLKQVNSPLHF	TGTGCCTGGAGTGTCCTAAAACAGGTTAATTCACCCCTCCACTTT
NA	TRBV6-6	TRBD1	TRBJ1-3	CASSQGAGNTIYF	TGTGCCAGCAGCCAGGGGGCTGGAAACACCATATATTTT
NA	TRBV2	NA	TRBJ1-5	CASSPRGQNQPQHF	TGTGCCAGCAGTCCCCGTGGACAGAATCAGCCCCAGCATTTT
few	TRBV29-1	TRBD1	TRBJ1-2	CSVEPGGLYGYTF	TGCAGCGTTGAACCAGGGGGTCTCTATGGCTACACCTTC
NA	TRBV28	TRBD1	TRBJ1-4	CASRPLSLGTGDNEKLFF	TGTGCCAGCAGGCCTCTTTCCCTCGGGACAGGGGATAATGAAAAACTGTTTTTT
NA	TRBV6-5	TRBD1	TRBJ1-2	CASRGQGTNYGYTF	TGTGCCAGCAGGGGACAGGGGACTAACTATGGCTACACCTTC
NA	TRBV21-1	NA	TRBJ2-3	CASIHRGDTQYF	TGTGCCAGCATCCACAGGGGTGATACGCAGTATTTT
NA	TRBV19	NA	TRBJ1-1	CASSMLQGSSPRTMNTEAFF	TGTGCCAGTAGTATGTTGCAGGGCTCATCTCCCCGAACCATGAACACTGAAGCTTTCTTT
NA	TRBV2	NA	TRBJ1-5	CASSERENQPQHF	TGTGCCAGCAGTGAACGGGAGAATCAGCCCCAGCATTTT
NA	TRBV2	NA	TRBJ1-5	CASRPRLSSNQPQHF	TGTGCCAGCAGACCAAGACTTTCTAGCAATCAGCCCCAGCATTTT
NA	TRBV4-3	TRBD2	TRBJ2-5	CASSSGGDQETQYF	TGCGCCAGCTCTAGCGGGGGCGACCAAGAGACCCAGTACTTC
NA	TRBV24-1	NA	TRBJ2-1	CATSDTRGGDYNEQFF	TGTGCCACCAGTGATACGAGGGGGGGGGACTACAATGAGCAGTTCTTC
few	TRBV3-1/TRBV3-2	NA	TRBJ2-2	CASSRGAGGELFF	TGTGCCAGCAGCCGCGGAGCGGGCGGGGAGCTGTTTTTT
NA	TRBV19	NA	TRBJ2-7	CASSTGGEQYF	TGTGCCAGTAGTACGGGTGGCGAGCAGTACTTC
NA	TRBV19	NA	TRBJ1-1	CASSIGRGWGTEAFF	TGTGCCAGTAGTATAGGACGGGGGTGGGGCACTGAAGCTTTCTTT
few	TRBV28	TRBD1	TRBJ2-3	CASSGGTGAGTQYF	TGTGCCAGCAGTGGGGGGACAGGGGCGGGTACGCAGTATTTT
NA	TRBV7-2	NA	TRBJ1-2	CASSFVGDFYGYTF	TGTGCCAGCAGCTTCGTCGGGGATTTCTATGGCTACACCTTC
NA	TRBV4-2	NA	TRBJ1-2	CASSRRASAGPLYGYTF	TGTGCCAGCAGCCGGCGAGCATCGGCGGGACCGCTCTATGGCTACACCTTC
NA	TRBV29-1	NA	TRBJ1-1	CSVGGGGLNTEAFF	TGCAGCGTTGGGGGAGGGGGACTGAACACTGAAGCTTTCTTT
NA	TRBV29-1	TRBD1	TRBJ2-3	CSVDRGQRSTDTQYF	TGCAGCGTTGACAGGGGGCAAAGGAGCACAGATACGCAGTATTTT
once	TRBV11-3	TRBD1	TRBJ1-5	CASSPDRVGLDQPQHF	TGTGCCAGCAGCCCGGACAGGGTTGGTCTCGATCAGCCCCAGCATTTT